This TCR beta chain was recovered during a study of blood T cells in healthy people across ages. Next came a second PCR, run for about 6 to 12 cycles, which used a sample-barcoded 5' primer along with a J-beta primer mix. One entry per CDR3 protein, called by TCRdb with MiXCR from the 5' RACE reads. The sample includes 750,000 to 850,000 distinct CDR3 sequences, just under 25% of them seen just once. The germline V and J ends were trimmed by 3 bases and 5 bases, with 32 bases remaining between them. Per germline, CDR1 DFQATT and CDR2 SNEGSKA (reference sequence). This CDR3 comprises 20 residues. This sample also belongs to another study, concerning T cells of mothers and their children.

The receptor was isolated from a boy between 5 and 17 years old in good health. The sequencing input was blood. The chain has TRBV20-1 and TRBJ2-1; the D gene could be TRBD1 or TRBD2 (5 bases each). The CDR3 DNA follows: TGCAGTGCTAGTGAGGGACCCTTAAAATCGACATTTTTTGGGGACAATGAGCAGTTCTTC. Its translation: CSASEGPLKSTFFGDNEQFF.